Each of the 10 T cell receptor beta chains below was sequenced from the same sample in a study of shared clonotypes between healthy human individuals. The method was immunoSEQ multiplex PCR; TCRdb's version includes in-frame clones alone and lacks a portion of them. The sample lists approximately 340,000 clones; about 73% were seen once. Sequenced: memory CD4+ T cells sorted from blood. The subset here: CD45RA-negative fraction. Receptors originate from a young man in good health.

This sequence joins TRBV11-2 and TRBJ2-1; D is possibly TRBD2 (6 bases). This CDR3 is built from 16 residues. V dropped 0 bases and J dropped 5 bases, with 14 bases sitting between them. CDR1 and CDR2 (germline): SGHAT, FQNNGV. The CDR3 spells CASSLDVRGGHNEQFF. CDR3 in DNA: TGTGCCAGCAGCTTAGATGTCCGGGGAGGCCACAATGAGCAGTTCTTC.

The CDR3 sequence: CASSRHSGAYNEQFF. CDR3 nucleotides: TGTGCCAGCAGCCGCCATAGCGGAGCATACAATGAGCAGTTCTTC. The V gene is TRBV14, the J gene TRBJ2-1; D is possibly TRBD2 (6 bases). This CDR3 comprises 15 residues. V was trimmed by 4 bases and J by 4 bases, leaving 14 bases between them. Germline V gene sequence: CDR1 SGHDN, CDR2 FVKESK.

As for this clone: At one boundary the junction diverges from the germline segment, which might be a read error. The V call is TRBV5-4, the J call TRBJ2-5; no firm D call. Germline V gives CDR1 SGHNT, CDR2 YYREEE (reference sequence). This CDR3 is 14 amino acids long. CDR3 region: CASSSGSFLEAQYF. CDR3 in DNA: TGTGCCAGCAGTTCTGGATCTTTTTTAGAGGCCCAGTACTTC.

The J gene is TRBJ2-1, the V gene TRBV9; TRBD2 aligns across 10 bases. Germline assignment: CDR1 SGDLS and CDR2 YYNGEE. The CDR3 spans 17 residues. Trimming cost V 5 bases and J 4 bases; bases outside gene matches: 12. This chain's CDR3 is CASSRRTSGYRYNEQFF. The CDR3, as DNA: TGTGCCAGCAGTCGAAGGACTAGCGGATACCGGTACAATGAGCAGTTCTTC.

Worth noting for this clone: The sample carries other DNA sequences with the same CDR3. This CDR3 is CASSTPAGEQFF. CDR3 bases: TGTGCCAGCAGTACCCCGGCGGGTGAGCAGTTCTTC. The chain employs TRBV6-6 and TRBJ2-1; D might be TRBD2 (5 bases). The CDR3 extends over 12 amino acids. From germline, CDR1 is MNHNY and CDR2 SVGAGI (reference sequence). V was shortened by 5 bases and J by 9 bases, with 11 bases between the two germline ends.

The rearrangement links TRBV14 to TRBJ2-3, with TRBD1 matching 11 bases. Trimming took 2 bases from V and 4 from J; bases not matched to a gene: 2. Germline V gene data show CDR1 as SGHDN and CDR2 as FVKESK. There are 15 residues in the CDR3. The CDR3 region is CASSQWGQGADTQYF. Here the CDR3 DNA reads TGTGCCAGCAGCCAATGGGGACAGGGGGCAGATACGCAGTATTTT.

The gene calls are TRBV4-3 and TRBJ2-7; D not resolved. The CDR3 is made up of 13 amino acids. Trimming left V 3 bases short and J 6 bases short, with 12 bases between. The germline CDR1 and CDR2 sequences are LGHNA and YSLEER. CDR3 amino acids: CASSQQDGVEQYF. CDR3 coding DNA: TGCGCCAGCAGCCAGCAGGACGGCGTCGAGCAGTACTTC.

J is TRBJ2-7 and V is TRBV19; 9 positions match TRBD1. The CDR3 runs 14 residues. The junction had 7 bases not matched to a gene; V was cut back by 5 bases and J by 5 bases. CDR1 LNHDA and CDR2 SQIVND come from the germline V gene (reference sequence). CDR3 amino acids: CASSRRTGEDEQYF. As DNA, the CDR3 is TGTGCCAGTAGTCGAAGGACAGGGGAGGACGAGCAGTACTTC.

V gene TRBV10-2 combines with J gene TRBJ2-7; 7 bases match TRBD1. V was pared by 6 bases and J by 3 bases, with 11 bases of the junction left unmatched. The length of the CDR3 is 15 residues. Germline CDR1 reads WSHSY; CDR2 reads SAAADI. CDR3 in amino acids: CASRDNRGHYYEQYF. CDR3 DNA sequence: TGCGCCAGCAGGGATAACAGGGGCCACTACTACGAGCAGTACTTC.

The rearrangement uses TRBV28 and TRBJ1-1, with 9 bases lining up with TRBD1. The germline V gene encodes CDR1 MDHEN and CDR2 SYDVKM. The V segment lost 4 bases and the J segment 7 bases; nucleotides outside the gene matches: 16. The CDR3 totals 17 residues. CDR3 sequence (DNA): TGTGCCAGCAGTTCTCCCACAGGGGGCCGTGGCAGGTTTGAAGCTTTCTTT. It specifies CASSSPTGGRGRFEAFF. The variable domain in full, with the rest retrieved from reference TRBV28 and TRBJ1-1, is DVKVTQSSRYLVKRTGEKVFLECVQDMDHENMFWYRQDPGLGLRLIYFSYDVKMKEKGDIPEGYSVSREKKERFSLILESASTNQTSMYLCASSSPTGGRGRFEAFFGQGTRLTVV.